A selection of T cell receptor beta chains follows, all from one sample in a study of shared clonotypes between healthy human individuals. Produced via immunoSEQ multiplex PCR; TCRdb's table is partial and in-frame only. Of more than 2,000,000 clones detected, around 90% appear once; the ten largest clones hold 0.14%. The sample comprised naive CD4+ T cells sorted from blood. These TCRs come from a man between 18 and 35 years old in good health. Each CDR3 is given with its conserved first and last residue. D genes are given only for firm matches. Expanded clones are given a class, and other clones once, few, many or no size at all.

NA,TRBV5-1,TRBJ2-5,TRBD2,TGCGCCAGCAGCTTGGCGGCGGGAGCGGGAGAGACCCAGTACTTC,CASSLAAGAGETQYF
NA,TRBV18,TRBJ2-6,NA,TGTGCCAGCTCACCGGGCCAGCTCGCTGGGGCCAACGTCCTGACTTTC,CASSPGQLAGANVLTF
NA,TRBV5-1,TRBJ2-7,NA,TGCGCCAGCAACCAGATTACGGGACGGTCCTACGAGCAGTACTTC,CASNQITGRSYEQYF
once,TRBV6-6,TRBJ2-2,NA,TGTGCCAGCAGTAAGACAGGGAACACCGGGGAGCTGTTTTTT,CASSKTGNTGELFF
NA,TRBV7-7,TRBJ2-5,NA,TGTGCTAGCAGCTTAGGACAGAAAGAGACCCAGTACTTC,CASSLGQKETQYF
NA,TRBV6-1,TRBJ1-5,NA,TGTGCCAGCAGTGAAATGGGGGGCTGGAGCAATCAGCCCCAGCATTTT,CASSEMGGWSNQPQHF
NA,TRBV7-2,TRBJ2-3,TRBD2,TGTGCCAGCAGCTCGAGCGGGAGTCGGGCTACAGATACGCAGTATTTT,CASSSSGSRATDTQYF
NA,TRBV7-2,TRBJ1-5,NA,TGTGCCAGCAGCTTCGAACGCAATCAGCCCCAGCATTTT,CASSFERNQPQHF
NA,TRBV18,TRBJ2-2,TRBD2,TGTGCCAGCTCCCAAGCGGGGGCCCCCCCCACCGGGGAGCTGTTTTTT,CASSQAGAPPTGELFF
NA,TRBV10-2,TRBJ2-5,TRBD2,TGCGCCAGCAGCCGGACTAGGATGAACCAAGAGACCCAGTACTTC,CASSRTRMNQETQYF
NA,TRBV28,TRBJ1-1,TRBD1,TGTGCCAGCAGTTCCGGACAGGTTGGGGGAGCTTTCTTT,CASSSGQVGGAFF
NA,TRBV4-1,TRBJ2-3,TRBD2,TGCGCCAGCAGCCGAGGGGCGGGAGGGCTTGTAGATACGCAGTATTTT,CASSRGAGGLVDTQYF
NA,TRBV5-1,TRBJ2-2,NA,TGCGCCAGCCGACCCCAGGTCGTCGCGAACACCGGGGAGCTGTTTTTT,CASRPQVVANTGELFF
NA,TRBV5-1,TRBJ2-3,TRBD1,TGCGCCAGCAAGGGGACAGGGACATTTAGCACAGATACGCAGTATTTT,CASKGTGTFSTDTQYF
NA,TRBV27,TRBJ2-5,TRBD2,TGTGCCAGCAGTTCACTAGCGGTTCAAGAGACCCAGTACTTC,CASSSLAVQETQYF
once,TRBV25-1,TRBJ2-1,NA,TGTGCCAGCAGTGAGTTTAATACGGGGAAGAATGAGCAGTTCTTC,CASSEFNTGKNEQFF
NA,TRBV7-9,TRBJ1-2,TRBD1,TGTGCCAGCAGGTCTAGCGGGACAGGGGGCTTCGGGGGCTACACCTTC,CASRSSGTGGFGGYTF
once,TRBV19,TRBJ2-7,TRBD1,TGTGCCAGTAGTAGAGGACAGGGGGGACTCCTTGACGAGCAGTACTTC,CASSRGQGGLLDEQYF
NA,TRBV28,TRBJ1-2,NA,TGTGCCAGCAGTTTGGGAGGATACTATGGCTACACCTTC,CASSLGGYYGYTF
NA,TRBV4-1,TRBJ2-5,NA,TGCGCCAGCAGCCATTCTTTCGGGGGAGCTTTAGAGACCCAGTACTTC,CASSHSFGGALETQYF
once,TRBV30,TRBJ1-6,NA,TGTGCCTGGAATACTAAACGGGCCGGGACGGGTAATTCACCCCTCCACTTT,CAWNTKRAGTGNSPLHF
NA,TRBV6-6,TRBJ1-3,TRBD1,TGTGCCAGCAGGGGACAGGGTCAGGATGGAAACACCATATATTTT,CASRGQGQDGNTIYF
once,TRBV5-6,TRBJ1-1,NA,TGTGCCAGCAGCTTTAGTAACAACAGGGTTGGTGAAGCTTTCTTT,CASSFSNNRVGEAFF
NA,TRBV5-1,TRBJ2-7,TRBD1,TGCGCCAGCAGCTTGGAACAGGGGGACTACGAGCAGTACTTC,CASSLEQGDYEQYF
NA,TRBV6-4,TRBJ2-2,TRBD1,TGTGCCAGCAGCCGGGACAGCAACACCGGGGAGCTGTTTTTT,CASSRDSNTGELFF
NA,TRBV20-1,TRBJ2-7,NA,TGCAGTGCAATCAGGGAGTACGAGCAGTACTTC,CSAIREYEQYF
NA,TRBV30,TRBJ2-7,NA,TGTGCCTGGAGTTCCCAACTCATCAGACAGAGGGGCTACGAGCAGTACTTC,CAWSSQLIRQRGYEQYF
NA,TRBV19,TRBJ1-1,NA,TGTGCCAGTAGGCTCAGGGAGATGACTGAAGCTTTCTTT,CASRLREMTEAFF
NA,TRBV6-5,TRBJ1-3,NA,TGTGCCAGCAGTTACTCTACGCAGGGCGGTGGAAACACCATATATTTT,CASSYSTQGGGNTIYF
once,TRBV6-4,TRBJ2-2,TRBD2,TGTGCCAGCAGCCTTGTAAGCCCACTAGCGGGAGGTACCGGGGAGCTGTTTTTT,CASSLVSPLAGGTGELFF
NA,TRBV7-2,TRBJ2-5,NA,TGTGCCAGCAGCCCCGGGACAGGCTCGGGAGGGACCCAGTACTTC,CASSPGTGSGGTQYF
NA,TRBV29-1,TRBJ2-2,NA,TGCAGCGGCGGGGACACCGGGGAGCTGTTTTTT,CSGGDTGELFF
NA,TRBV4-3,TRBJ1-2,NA,TGCGCCAGCAGCCAGCCGGGTGGTGATCAGTTGGGCTATGGCTACACCTTC,CASSQPGGDQLGYGYTF
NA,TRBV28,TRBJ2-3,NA,TGTGCCAGCAGTTTGAAACAGGCGCTTACAGATACGCAGTATTTT,CASSLKQALTDTQYF
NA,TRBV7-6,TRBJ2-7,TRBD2,TGTGCCAGCAGCAAAGGTGAGGGAGGGATTTACGAGCAGTACTTC,CASSKGEGGIYEQYF
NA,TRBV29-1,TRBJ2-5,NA,TGCAGCGTTGTGACCGGGTCGGAGACCCAGTACTTC,CSVVTGSETQYF
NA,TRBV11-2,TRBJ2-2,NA,TGTGCCAGCCGTACAGGGCCCGGGGAGCTGTTTTTT,CASRTGPGELFF
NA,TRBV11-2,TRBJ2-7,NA,TGTGCCAGCAGCTTAGCAGCGTCGAGCGAGCAGTACTTC,CASSLAASSEQYF
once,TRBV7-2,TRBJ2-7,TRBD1,TGTGCCAGCATGCCCGACTTAGGGGGCAATTTATACGAGCAGTACTTC,CASMPDLGGNLYEQYF
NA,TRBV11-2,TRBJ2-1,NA,TGTGCCAGCAGCTTAAGACCTAGGACCTCCTCCTACAATGAGCAGTTCTTC,CASSLRPRTSSYNEQFF
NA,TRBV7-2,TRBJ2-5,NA,TGTGCCAGCAGCATCGGGCTGGCGGGGACCCAGTACTTC,CASSIGLAGTQYF
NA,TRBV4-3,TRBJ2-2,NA,TGCGCCAGCAGCCAAGAGCTCCACGCCGGGGAGCTGTTTTTT,CASSQELHAGELFF
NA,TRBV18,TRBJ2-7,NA,TGTGCCAGCTCACCCCCAAAGAACTCCTACGAGCAGTACTTC,CASSPPKNSYEQYF
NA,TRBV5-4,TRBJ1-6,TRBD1,TGTGCCAGCAGCCCCCTCGGACAGGGTAATTCACCCCTCCACTTT,CASSPLGQGNSPLHF